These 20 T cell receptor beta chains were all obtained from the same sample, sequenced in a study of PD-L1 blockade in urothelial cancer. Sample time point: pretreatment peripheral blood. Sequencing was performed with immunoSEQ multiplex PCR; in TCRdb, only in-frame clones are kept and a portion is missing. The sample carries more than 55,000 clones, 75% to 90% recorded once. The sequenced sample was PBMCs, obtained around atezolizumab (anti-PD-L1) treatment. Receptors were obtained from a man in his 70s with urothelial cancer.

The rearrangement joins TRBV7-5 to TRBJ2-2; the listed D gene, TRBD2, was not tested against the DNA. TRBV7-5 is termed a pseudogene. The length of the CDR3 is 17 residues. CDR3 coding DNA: TGTGTCAGAAGCCCCTCGCCTAGCGGGAAGAACACCGGGGAGCTGTTTTTT. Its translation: CVRSPSPSGKNTGELFF.

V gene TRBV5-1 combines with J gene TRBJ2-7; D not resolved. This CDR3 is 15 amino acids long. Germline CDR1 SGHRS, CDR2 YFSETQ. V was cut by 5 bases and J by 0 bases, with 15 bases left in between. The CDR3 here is CASRPEPRSSYEQYF. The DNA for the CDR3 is TGCGCCAGCAGGCCAGAACCCCGAAGCTCCTACGAGCAGTACTTC.

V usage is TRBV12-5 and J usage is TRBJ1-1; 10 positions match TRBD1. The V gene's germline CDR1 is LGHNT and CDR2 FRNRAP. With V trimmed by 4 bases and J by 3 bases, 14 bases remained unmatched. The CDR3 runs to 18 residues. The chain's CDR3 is CASGSTRDRGSSDTEAFF. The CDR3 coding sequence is TGTGCTAGTGGTTCCACCCGGGACAGGGGCTCTTCGGACACTGAAGCTTTCTTT.

CDR3 bases: TGTGCCAGCAGCTTTGTAGAGATCGGGACTACAGATACGCAGTATTTT. This sequence encodes CASSFVEIGTTDTQYF. V is TRBV11-2 and J is TRBJ2-3; D is possibly TRBD2 (6 bases). The CDR3 is 16 amino acids. Germline loops: CDR1 SGHAT, CDR2 FQNNGV. Trimming removed 3 bases from V and 3 bases from J, with 16 bases in between.

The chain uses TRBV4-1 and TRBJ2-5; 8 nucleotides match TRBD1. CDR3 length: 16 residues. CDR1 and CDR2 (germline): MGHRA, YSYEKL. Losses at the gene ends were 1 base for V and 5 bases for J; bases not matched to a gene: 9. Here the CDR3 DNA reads TGCGCCAGCAGCCAAGGGTCGGCAGGGGGCCGGGAGACCCAGTACTTC. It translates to CASSQGSAGGRETQYF.

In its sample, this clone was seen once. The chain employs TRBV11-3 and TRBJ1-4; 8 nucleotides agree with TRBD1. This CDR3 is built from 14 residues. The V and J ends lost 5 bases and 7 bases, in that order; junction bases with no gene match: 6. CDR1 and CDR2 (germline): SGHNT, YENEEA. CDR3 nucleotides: TGTGCCAGCAGCCGGAGGACAGGGTCTGAAAAACTGTTTTTT. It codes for CASSRRTGSEKLFF.

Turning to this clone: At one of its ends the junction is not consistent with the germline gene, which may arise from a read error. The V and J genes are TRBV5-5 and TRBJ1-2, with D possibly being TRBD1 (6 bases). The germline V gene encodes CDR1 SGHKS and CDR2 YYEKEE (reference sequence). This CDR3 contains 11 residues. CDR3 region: CASTLGGGYTF. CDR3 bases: TGTGCCAGCACCTTGGGGGGCGGCTACACCTTC. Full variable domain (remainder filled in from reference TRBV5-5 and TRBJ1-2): DAGVTQSPTHLIKTRGQQVTLRCSPISGHKSVSWYQQVLGQGPQFIFQYYEKEERGRGNFPDRFSARQFPNYSSELNVNALLLGDSALYLCASTLGGGYTFGSGTRLTVV.

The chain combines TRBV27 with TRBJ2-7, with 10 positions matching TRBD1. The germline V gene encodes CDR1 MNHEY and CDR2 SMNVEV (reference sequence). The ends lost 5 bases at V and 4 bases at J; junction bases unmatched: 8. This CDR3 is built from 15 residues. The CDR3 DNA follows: TGTGCCAGCAGTAGGGGGACAGGGGATGCGTACGAGCAGTACTTC. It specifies CASSRGTGDAYEQYF.

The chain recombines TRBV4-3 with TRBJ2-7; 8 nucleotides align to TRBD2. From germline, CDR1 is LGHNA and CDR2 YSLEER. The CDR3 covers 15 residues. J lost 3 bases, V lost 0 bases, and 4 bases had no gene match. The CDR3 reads CASSQDAGGGYEQYF. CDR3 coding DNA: TGCGCCAGCAGCCAAGATGCCGGGGGGGGCTACGAGCAGTACTTC.

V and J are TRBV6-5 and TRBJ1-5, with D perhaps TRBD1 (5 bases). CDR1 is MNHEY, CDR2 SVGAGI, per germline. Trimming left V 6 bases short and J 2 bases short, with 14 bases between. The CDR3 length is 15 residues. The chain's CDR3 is CASRSAGGGNQPQHF. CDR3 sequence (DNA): TGTGCCAGCAGATCCGCCGGGGGGGGCAATCAGCCCCAGCATTTT.

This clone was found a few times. The CDR3 reads CAWSREIIRTGRNQPQHF. CDR3 sequence (DNA): TGTGCCTGGAGTCGGGAAATAATTAGGACAGGGAGAAATCAGCCCCAGCATTTT. The V gene is TRBV30, the J gene TRBJ1-5, with TRBD1 matching 8 bases. V was pared by 2 bases and J by 4 bases, with 16 bases of the junction left unmatched. Germline CDR1 reads GTSNPN; CDR2 reads SVGIG (reference sequence). The CDR3 consists of 18 residues.

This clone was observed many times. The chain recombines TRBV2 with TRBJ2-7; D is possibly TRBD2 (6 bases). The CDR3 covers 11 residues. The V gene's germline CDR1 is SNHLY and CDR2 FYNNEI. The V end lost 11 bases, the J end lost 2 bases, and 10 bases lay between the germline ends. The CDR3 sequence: CAGRETYEQYF. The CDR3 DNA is TGTGCCGGCCGGGAGACCTACGAGCAGTACTTC. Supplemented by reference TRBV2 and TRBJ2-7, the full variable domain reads EPEVTQTPSHQVTQMGQEVILRCVPISNHLYFYWYRQILGQKVEFLVSFYNNEISEKSEIFDDQFSVERPDGSNFTLKIRSTKLEDSAMYFCAGRETYEQYFGPGTRLTVT.

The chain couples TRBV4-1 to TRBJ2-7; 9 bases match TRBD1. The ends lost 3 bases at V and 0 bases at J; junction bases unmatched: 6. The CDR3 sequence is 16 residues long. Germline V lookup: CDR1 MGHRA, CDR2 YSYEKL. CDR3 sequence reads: CASSQNWDRASYEQYF. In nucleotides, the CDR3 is TGCGCCAGCAGCCAGAATTGGGACAGGGCCTCCTACGAGCAGTACTTC.

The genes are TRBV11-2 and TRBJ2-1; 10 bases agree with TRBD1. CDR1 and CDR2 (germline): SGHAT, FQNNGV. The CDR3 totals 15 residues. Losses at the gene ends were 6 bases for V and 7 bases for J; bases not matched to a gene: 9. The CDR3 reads CASRTGTGESNEQFF. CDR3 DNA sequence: TGTGCCAGCAGGACCGGGACAGGGGAATCGAATGAGCAGTTCTTC.

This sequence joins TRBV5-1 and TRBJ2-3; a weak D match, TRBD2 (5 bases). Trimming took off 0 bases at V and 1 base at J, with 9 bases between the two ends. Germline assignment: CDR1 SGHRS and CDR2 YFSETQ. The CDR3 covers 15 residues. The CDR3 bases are TGCGCCAGCAGCTTGGCCACTAGGGGCACAGATACGCAGTATTTT. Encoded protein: CASSLATRGTDTQYF.

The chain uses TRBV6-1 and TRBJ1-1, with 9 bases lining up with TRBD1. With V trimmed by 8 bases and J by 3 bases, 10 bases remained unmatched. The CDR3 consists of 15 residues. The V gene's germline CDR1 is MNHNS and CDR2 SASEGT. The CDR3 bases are TGTGCCAGCGAGGGACAGGGTGGGGCCCACACTGAAGCTTTCTTT. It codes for CASEGQGGAHTEAFF.

The CDR3 loop is CASSMGTESSYNEQFF. In nucleotides, the CDR3 is TGCGCCAGCAGCATGGGGACAGAGAGCTCCTACAATGAGCAGTTCTTC. This chain joins TRBV5-1 and TRBJ2-1; 7 nucleotides line up with TRBD1. The germline V gene encodes CDR1 SGHRS and CDR2 YFSETQ. CDR3 length equals 16 residues. Trimming removed 4 bases from V and 0 bases from J; junction bases left unmatched: 7.

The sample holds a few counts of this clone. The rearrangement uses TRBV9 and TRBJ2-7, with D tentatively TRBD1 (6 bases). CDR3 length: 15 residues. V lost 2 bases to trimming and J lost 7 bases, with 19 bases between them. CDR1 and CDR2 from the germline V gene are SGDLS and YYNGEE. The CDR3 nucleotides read TGTGCCAGCAGCGTGGCAGGGGCCCTGTATGAGGAGCAGTACTTC. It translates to CASSVAGALYEEQYF.

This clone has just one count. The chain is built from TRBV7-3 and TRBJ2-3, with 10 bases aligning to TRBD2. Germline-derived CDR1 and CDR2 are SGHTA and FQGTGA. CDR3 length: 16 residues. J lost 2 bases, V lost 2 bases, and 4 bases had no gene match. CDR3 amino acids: CASSLLAGGLTDTQYF. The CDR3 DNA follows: TGTGCCAGCAGCTTATTAGCGGGAGGCCTCACAGATACGCAGTATTTT.

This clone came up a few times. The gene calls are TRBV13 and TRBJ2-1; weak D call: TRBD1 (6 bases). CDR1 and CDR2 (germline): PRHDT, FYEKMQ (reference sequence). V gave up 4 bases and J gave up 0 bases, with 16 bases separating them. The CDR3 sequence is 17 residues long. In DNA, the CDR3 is TGTGCCAGCAGCTCCCGGGACACACTACGCTCCTACAATGAGCAGTTCTTC. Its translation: CASSSRDTLRSYNEQFF.